This T cell receptor beta chain was sequenced for a study of blood T cell repertoires in COVID-19. Study as a whole: There were acute and convalescent COVID-19 samples, and they came from the United States, Italy and Spain. The analysed material was cDNA or gDNA that came from T cells, B-cell-depleted T cells, or PBMCs.

The CDR3 runs 12 residues. Trimming removed 0 bases from V and 9 bases from J, with 6 bases in between. CDR1 and CDR2 (germline): LGHDT, YNNKEL (reference sequence). In the authors' workflow: Nucleated cell number was recorded as an estimate derived from reference gene primer amplification. The method was immunoSEQ multiplex PCR; TCRdb's version includes in-frame clones alone and lacks a portion of them. Clone size and the V and J calls come from that table; the DNA yielded D and trimming. The table records 150,000 to 200,000 clones, almost 85% of them present only once. This chain uses TRBV3-1 (or the pseudogene TRBV3-2) with TRBJ2-1, with D hard to call. Sequenced material: peripheral blood. This receptor was identified in an elderly woman with acute or convalescent COVID-19. CDR3 nucleotides: TGTGCCAGCAGCCAAGATACGGGTGAGCAGTTCTTC. Residues: CASSQDTGEQFF.